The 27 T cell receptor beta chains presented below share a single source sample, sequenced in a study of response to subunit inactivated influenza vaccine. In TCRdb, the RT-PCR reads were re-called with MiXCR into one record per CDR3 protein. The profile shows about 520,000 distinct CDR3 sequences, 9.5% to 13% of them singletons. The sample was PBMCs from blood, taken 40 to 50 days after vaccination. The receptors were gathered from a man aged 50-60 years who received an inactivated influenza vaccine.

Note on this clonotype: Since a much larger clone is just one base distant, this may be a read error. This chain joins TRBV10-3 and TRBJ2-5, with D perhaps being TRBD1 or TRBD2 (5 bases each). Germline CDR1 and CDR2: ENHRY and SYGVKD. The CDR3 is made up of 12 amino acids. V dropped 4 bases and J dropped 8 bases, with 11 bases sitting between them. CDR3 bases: TGTGCCATCAGTGTAAGGGGAGACACCCAGTACTTC. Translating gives CAISVRGDTQYF.

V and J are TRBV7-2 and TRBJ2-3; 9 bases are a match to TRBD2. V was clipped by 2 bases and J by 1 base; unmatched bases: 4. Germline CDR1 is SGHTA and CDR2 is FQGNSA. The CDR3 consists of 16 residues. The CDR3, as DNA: TGTGCCAGCAGCTTAAAGGGACTAGCCCGCACAGATACGCAGTATTTT. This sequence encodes CASSLKGLARTDTQYF.

The CDR3 is CSVEGDLQETQYF. As DNA, the CDR3 is TGCAGCGTTGAGGGGGACTTACAAGAGACCCAGTACTTC. This chain joins TRBV29-1 and TRBJ2-5; TRBD2 is a possible D gene (6 bases). The V end was cut by 3 bases, the J end by 2 bases, with 10 bases between. CDR1 and CDR2 (germline): SQVTM, ANQGSEA. The CDR3 spans 13 residues. The entire variable domain, with the rest obtained from reference TRBV29-1 and TRBJ2-5, is as follows: SAVISQKPSRDICQRGTSLTIQCQVDSQVTMMFWYRQQPGQSLTLIATANQGSEATYESGFVIDKFPISRPNLTFSTLTVSNMSPEDSSIYLCSVEGDLQETQYFGPGTRLLVL.

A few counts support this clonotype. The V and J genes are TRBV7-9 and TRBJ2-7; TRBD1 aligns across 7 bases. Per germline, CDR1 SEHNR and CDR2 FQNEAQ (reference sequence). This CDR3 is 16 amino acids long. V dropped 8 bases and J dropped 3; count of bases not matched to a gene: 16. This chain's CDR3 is CASSSLRGQSYYEQYF. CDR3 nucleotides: TGTGCCAGCTCCTCCCTAAGGGGACAGAGTTACTACGAGCAGTACTTC.

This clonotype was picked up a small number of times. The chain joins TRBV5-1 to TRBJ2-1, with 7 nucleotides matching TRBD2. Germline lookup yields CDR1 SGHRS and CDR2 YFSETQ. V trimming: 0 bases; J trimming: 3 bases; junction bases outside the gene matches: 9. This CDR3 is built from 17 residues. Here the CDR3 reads CASSLAPRLAVYNEQFF. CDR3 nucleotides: TGCGCCAGCAGCTTGGCCCCTAGACTAGCTGTCTACAATGAGCAGTTCTTC.

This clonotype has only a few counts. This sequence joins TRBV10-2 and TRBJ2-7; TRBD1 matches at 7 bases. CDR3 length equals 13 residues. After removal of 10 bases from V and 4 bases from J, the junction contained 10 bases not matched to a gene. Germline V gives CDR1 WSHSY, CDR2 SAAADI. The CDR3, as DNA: TGCGCCACCTCCACCGGGACAGAGTACGAGCAGTACTTC. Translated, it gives CATSTGTEYEQYF.

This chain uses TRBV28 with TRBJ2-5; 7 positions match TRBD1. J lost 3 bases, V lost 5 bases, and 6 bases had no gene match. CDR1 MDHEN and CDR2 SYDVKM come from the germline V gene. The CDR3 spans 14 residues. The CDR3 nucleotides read TGTGCCAGCAGTCACCGGGACAGAGAAGAGACCCAGTACTTC. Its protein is CASSHRDREETQYF.

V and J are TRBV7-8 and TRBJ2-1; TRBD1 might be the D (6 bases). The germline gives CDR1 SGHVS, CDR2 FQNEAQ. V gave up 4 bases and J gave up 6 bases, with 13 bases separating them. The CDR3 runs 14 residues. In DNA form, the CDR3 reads TGTGCCAGCAGCTCCCGGGACATAATCAATGAGCAGTTCTTC. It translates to CASSSRDIINEQFF.

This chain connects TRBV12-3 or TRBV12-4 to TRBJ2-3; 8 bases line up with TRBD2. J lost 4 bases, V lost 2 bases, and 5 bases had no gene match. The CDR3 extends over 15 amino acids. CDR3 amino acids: CASSLLVGRADTQYF. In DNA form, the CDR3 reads TGTGCCAGCAGTTTATTAGTCGGGAGGGCAGATACGCAGTATTTT.

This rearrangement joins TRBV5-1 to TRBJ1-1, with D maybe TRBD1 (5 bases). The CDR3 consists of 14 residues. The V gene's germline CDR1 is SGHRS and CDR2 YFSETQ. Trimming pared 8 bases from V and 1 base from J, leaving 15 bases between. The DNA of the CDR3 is TGCGCCAGTGCCCAGGGATATTCGAACACTGAAGCTTTCTTT. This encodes CASAQGYSNTEAFF. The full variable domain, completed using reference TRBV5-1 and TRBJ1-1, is KAGVTQTPRYLIKTRGQQVTLSCSPISGHRSVSWYQQTPGQGLQFLFEYFSETQRNKGNFPGRFSGRQFSNSRSEMNVSTLELGDSALYLCASAQGYSNTEAFFGQGTRLTVV.

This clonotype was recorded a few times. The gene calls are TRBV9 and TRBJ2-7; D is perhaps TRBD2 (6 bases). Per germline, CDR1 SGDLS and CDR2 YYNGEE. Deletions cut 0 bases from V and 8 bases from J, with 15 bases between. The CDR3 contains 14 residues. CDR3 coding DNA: TGTGCCAGCAGCGTAGATCTGACTAGTTCGAAGCAGTACTTC. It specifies CASSVDLTSSKQYF.

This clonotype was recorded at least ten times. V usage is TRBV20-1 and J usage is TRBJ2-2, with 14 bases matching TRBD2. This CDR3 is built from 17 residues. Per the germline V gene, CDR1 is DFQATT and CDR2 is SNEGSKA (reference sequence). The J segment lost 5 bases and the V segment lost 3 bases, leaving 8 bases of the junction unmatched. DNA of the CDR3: TGCAGTGCTAGCGACCCGGGACTAGCGGGAGTAACCGGGGAGCTGTTTTTT. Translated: CSASDPGLAGVTGELFF.

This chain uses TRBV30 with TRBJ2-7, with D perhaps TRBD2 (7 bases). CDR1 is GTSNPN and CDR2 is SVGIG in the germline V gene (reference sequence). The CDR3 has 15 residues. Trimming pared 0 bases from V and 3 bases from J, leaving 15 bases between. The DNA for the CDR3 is TGTGCCTGGAGTGTATCGGGGGGCCTCCTCTACGAGCAGTACTTC. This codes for CAWSVSGGLLYEQYF.

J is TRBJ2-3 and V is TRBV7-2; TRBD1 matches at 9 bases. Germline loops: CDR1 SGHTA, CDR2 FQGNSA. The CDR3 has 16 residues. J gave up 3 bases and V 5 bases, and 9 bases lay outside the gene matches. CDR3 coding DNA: TGTGCCAGCAGCCCCGGACAGGGGAGGCTTACAGATACGCAGTATTTT. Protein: CASSPGQGRLTDTQYF.

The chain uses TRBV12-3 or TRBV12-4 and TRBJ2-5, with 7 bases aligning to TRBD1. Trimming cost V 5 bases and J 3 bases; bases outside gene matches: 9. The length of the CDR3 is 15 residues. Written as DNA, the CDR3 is TGTGCCAGCAGTCCCAGGGGGACAGCGAAAGAGACCCAGTACTTC. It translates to CASSPRGTAKETQYF.

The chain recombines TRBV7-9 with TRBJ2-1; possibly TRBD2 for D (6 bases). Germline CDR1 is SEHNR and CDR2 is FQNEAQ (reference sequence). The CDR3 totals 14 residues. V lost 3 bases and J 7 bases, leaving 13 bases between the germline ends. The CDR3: CASSLHSGGNEQFF. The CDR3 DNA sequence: TGTGCCAGCAGCTTGCACTCCGGAGGGAATGAGCAGTTCTTC.

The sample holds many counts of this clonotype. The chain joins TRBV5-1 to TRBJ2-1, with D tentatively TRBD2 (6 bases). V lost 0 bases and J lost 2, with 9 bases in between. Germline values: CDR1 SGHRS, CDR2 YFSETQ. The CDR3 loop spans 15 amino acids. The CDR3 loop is CASSLGGVTYNEQFF. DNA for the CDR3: TGCGCCAGCAGCTTGGGGGGGGTTACCTACAATGAGCAGTTCTTC.

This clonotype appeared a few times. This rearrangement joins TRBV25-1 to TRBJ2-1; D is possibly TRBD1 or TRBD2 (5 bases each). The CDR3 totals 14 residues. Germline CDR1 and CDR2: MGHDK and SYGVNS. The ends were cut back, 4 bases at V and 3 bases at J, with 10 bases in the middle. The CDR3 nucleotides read TGTGCCAGCAGTGTACCAGGGAGCTACAATGAGCAGTTCTTC. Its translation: CASSVPGSYNEQFF.

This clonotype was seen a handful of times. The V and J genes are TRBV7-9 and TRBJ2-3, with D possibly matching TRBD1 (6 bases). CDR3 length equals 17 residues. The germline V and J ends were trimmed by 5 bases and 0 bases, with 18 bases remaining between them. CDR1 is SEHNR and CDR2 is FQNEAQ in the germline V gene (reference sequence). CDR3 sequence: CASSVGPGQYSTDTQYF. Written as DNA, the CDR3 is TGTGCCAGCAGCGTAGGGCCCGGACAGTATAGCACAGATACGCAGTATTTT.

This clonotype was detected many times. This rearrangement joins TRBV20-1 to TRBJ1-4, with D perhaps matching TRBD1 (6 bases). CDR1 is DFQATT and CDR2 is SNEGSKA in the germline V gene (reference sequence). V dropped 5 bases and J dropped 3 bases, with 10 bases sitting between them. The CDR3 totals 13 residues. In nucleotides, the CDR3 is TGCAGTGCTCCCGACAGGCCTAATGAAAAACTGTTTTTT. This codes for CSAPDRPNEKLFF.

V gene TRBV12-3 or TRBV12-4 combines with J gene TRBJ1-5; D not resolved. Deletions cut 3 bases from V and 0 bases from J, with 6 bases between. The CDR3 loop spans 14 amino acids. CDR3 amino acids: CASSFTDSNQPQHF. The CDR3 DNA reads TGTGCCAGCAGTTTCACAGATAGCAATCAGCCCCAGCATTTT.

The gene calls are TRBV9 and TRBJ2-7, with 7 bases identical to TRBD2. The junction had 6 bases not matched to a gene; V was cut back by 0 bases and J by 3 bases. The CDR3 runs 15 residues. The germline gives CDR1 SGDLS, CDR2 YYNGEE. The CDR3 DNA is TGTGCCAGCAGCGTAGCGGGGGGAGTCGGCTACGAGCAGTACTTC. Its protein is CASSVAGGVGYEQYF.

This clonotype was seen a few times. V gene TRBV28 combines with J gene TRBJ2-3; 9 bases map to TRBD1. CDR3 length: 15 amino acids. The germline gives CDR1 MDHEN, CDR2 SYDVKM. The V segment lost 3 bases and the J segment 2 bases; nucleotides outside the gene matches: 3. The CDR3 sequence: CASSFRDRATDTQYF. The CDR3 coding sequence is TGTGCCAGCAGTTTCCGGGACAGGGCCACAGATACGCAGTATTTT. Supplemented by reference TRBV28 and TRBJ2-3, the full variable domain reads DVKVTQSSRYLVKRTGEKVFLECVQDMDHENMFWYRQDPGLGLRLIYFSYDVKMKEKGDIPEGYSVSREKKERFSLILESASTNQTSMYLCASSFRDRATDTQYFGPGTRLTVL.

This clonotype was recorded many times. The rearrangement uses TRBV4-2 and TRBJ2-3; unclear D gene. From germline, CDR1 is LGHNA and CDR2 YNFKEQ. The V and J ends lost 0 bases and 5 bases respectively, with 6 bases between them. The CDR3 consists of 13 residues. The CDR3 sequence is CASSQDVGDTQYF. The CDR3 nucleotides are TGTGCCAGCAGCCAAGATGTGGGAGATACGCAGTATTTT.

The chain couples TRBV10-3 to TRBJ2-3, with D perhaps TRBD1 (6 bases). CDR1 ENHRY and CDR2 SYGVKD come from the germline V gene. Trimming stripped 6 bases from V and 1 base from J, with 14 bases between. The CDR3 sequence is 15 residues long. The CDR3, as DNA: TGTGCCATCAGGAGGGGGACCGGGGGCACAGATACGCAGTATTTT. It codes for CAIRRGTGGTDTQYF.

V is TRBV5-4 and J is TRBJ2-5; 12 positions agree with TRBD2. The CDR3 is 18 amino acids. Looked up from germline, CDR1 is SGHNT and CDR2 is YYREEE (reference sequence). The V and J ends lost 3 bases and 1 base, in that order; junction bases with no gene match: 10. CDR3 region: CASSSGTSGRRSQETQYF. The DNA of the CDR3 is TGTGCCAGCAGCTCCGGTACTAGCGGGAGGCGTTCCCAAGAGACCCAGTACTTC.

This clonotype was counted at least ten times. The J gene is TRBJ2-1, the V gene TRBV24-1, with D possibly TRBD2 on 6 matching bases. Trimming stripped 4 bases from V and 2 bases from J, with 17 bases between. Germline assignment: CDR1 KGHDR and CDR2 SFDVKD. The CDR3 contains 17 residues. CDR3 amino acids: CATSDPPGAVAYNEQFF. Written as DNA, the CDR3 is TGTGCCACCAGTGACCCCCCGGGAGCGGTGGCCTACAATGAGCAGTTCTTC.